Detailed here is one TCR beta chain. What it binds is unknown. The beta constant-region primer was an equimolar mix of two oligonucleotides covering TRBC1 and TRBC2. Ligated cDNA was amplified by four rounds of PCR with nested alpha and beta constant-region primers and SP2. One entry per CDR3 protein results from TCRdb running MiXCR on the UMI-ligation and nested PCR reads. The data hold 120,000 or so distinct CDR3 sequences, with 36% observed a single time. The CDR3 loop spans 15 amino acids. Trimming took 3 bases from V and 6 from J; bases not matched to a gene: 4. The sample belongs to a study of naive and memory T cell subsets. Notes on the study in general: Over 85% of naive TCR sequences appeared only once, unlike memory subsets.

This chain joins TRBV12-3 or TRBV12-4 and TRBJ2-2, with 10 positions matching TRBD2. This TCR was recovered from a human donor in good health. Sequenced material: central memory CD4+ T cells from blood. CDR3 nucleotide sequence: TGTGCCAGCAGTTTGCGGACTAGCGGTTCCGGGGAGCTGTTTTTT. Translation gives CASSLRTSGSGELFF.